The entry that follows covers one T cell receptor beta chain sequence. These data come from a study of blood T cell repertoires in COVID-19. Here immunoSEQ multiplex PCR was the method, and the copy in TCRdb shows in-frame clones only, minus some. This table holds hundreds of thousands of clones, about 91% found once. The sequenced sample consisted of peripheral blood. The source is a young man with COVID-19, enrolled during active disease.

The CDR3 loop reads CASSSRTGGGWEAFF. The CDR3 region has the DNA TGTGCCAGCAGCTCCCGGACAGGGGGAGGGTGGGAAGCTTTCTTT. J is TRBJ1-1 and V is TRBV6-2 or TRBV6-3; TRBD1 matches 10 bases. J gave up 8 bases and V 6 bases, and 12 bases lay outside the gene matches. The CDR3 is 15 amino acids. Germline CDR1 MNHEY, CDR2 SVGEGT.